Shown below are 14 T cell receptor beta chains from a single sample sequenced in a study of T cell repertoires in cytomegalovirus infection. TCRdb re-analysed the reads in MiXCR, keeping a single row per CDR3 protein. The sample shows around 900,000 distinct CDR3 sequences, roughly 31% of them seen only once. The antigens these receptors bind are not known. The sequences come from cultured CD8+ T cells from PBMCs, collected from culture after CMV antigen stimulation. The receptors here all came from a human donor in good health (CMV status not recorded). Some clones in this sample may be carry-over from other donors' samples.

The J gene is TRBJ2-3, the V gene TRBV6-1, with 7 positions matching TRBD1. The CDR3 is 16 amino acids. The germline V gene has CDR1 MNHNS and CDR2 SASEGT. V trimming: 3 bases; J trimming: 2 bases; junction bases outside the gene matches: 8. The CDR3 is CASSEEGGGFTDTQYF. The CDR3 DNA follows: TGTGCCAGCAGTGAGGAAGGGGGCGGTTTCACAGATACGCAGTATTTT.

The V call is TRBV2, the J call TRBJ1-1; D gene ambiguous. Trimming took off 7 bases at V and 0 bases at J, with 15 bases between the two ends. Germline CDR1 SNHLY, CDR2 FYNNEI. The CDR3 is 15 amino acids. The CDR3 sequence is CASTRRTKMNTEAFF. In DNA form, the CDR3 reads TGTGCCAGCACCCGACGGACGAAGATGAACACTGAAGCTTTCTTT.

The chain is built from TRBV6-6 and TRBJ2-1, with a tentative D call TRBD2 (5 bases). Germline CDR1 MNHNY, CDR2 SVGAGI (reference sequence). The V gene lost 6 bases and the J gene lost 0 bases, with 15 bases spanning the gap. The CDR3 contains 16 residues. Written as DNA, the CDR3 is TGTGCCAGCAGGTCAACTAGTCCCAGCTCCTACAATGAGCAGTTCTTC. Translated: CASRSTSPSSYNEQFF.

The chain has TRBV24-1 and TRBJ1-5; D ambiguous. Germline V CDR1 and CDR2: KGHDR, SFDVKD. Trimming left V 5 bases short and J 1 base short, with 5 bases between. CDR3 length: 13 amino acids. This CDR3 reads CATSAQSNQPQHF. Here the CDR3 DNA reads TGTGCCACCAGTGCTCAGAGCAATCAGCCCCAGCATTTT.

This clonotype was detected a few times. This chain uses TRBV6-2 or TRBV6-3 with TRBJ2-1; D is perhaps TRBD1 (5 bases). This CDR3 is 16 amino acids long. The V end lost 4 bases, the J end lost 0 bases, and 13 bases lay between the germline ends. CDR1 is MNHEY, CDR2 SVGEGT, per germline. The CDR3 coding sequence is TGTGCCAGCAGTTTAGCAGGGTCCTCCTCCTACAATGAGCAGTTCTTC. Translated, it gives CASSLAGSSSYNEQFF.

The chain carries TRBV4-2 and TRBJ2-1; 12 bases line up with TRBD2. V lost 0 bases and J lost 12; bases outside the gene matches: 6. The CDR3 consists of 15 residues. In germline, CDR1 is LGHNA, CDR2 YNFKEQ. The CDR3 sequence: CASSQEPLLAGGQFF. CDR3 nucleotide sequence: TGTGCCAGCAGCCAAGAGCCCCTACTAGCGGGGGGGCAGTTCTTC.

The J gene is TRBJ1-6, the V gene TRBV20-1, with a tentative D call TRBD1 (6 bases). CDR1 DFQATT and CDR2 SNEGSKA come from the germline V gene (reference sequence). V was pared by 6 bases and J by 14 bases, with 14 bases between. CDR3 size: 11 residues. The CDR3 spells CSARGRKALHF. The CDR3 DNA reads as TGCAGTGCCAGGGGCCGGAAGGCCCTCCACTTT.

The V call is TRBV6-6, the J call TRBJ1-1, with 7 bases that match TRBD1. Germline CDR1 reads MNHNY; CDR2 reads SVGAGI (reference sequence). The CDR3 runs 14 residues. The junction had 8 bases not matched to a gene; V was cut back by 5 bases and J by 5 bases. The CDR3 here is CASSRGTDFTEAFF. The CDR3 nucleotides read TGTGCCAGCAGTCGGGGGACAGACTTTACTGAAGCTTTCTTT.

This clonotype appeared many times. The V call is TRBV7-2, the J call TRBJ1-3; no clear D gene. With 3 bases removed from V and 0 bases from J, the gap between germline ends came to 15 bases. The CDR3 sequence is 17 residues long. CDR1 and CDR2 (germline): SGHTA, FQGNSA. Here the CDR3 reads CASSLGLSPVSGNTIYF. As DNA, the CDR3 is TGTGCCAGCAGCTTGGGCCTTTCGCCCGTCTCTGGAAACACCATATATTTT.

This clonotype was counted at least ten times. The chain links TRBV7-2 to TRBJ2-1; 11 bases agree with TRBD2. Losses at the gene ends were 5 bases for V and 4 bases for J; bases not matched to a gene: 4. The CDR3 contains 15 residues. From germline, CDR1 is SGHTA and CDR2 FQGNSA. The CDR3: CASSKLAGVYNEQFF. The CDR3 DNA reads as TGTGCCAGCAGCAAACTAGCGGGGGTGTACAATGAGCAGTTCTTC.

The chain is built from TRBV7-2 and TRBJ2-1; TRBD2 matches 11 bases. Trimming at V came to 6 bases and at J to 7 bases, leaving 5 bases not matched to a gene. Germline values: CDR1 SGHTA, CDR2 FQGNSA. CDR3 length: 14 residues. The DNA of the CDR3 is TGTGCCAGCAGTATAGCGGGGGGGGGGAATGAGCAGTTCTTC. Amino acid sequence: CASSIAGGGNEQFF.

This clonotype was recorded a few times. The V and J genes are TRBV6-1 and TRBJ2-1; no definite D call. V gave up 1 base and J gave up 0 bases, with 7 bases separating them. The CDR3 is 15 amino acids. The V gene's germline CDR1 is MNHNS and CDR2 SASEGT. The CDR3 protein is CASSEVPGSYNEQFF. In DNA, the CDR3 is TGTGCCAGCAGTGAAGTCCCCGGCTCCTACAATGAGCAGTTCTTC.

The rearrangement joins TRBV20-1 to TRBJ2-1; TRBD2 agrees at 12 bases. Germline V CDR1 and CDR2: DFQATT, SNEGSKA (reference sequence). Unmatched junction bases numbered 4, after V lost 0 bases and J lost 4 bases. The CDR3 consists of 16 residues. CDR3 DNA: TGCAGTGCTAGAGAAAGGACTAGCGGGATATACAATGAGCAGTTCTTC. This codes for CSARERTSGIYNEQFF.

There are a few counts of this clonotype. The DNA for the CDR3 is TGTGCCAGCAGTGAGGTAATAACAGGGGGTACTGAGCCCCAGCATTTT. Translation: CASSEVITGGTEPQHF. The chain is built from TRBV6-1 and TRBJ1-5; TRBD1 agrees at 8 bases. Germline-derived CDR1 and CDR2 are MNHNS and SASEGT. V shed 3 bases and J 8 bases; nucleotides not matched to a gene: 12. This CDR3 region has 16 residues.